Below, 5 T cell receptor beta chains from the same sample are listed, as sequenced in a study of T cell responses to AZD1222 COVID-19 vaccine. Clones were read by immunoSEQ multiplex PCR, and TCRdb kept only the in-frame ones, dropping some. Here the sample spans about 140,000 clones, roughly 84% being singletons. The material was peripheral blood, obtained 28 days after the second AZD1222 dose. These receptors were collected from an adult who received the AZD1222 COVID-19 vaccine.

The chain is built from TRBV21-1 and TRBJ2-7; no check of the table's D call, TRBD1, against the DNA was made. TRBV21-1 is tagged as a pseudogene. The CDR3 sequence is 13 residues long. The CDR3 sequence is CASSAQGNYEQYF. The DNA for the CDR3 is TGTGCCAGCAGCGCACAGGGGAATTACGAGCAGTACTTC.

This clone was seen only once. This sequence joins TRBV2 and TRBJ1-1; 7 positions match TRBD1. This CDR3 has 13 amino acids. Germline V gene lookup returns CDR1 SNHLY and CDR2 FYNNEI. V shed 11 bases and J 1 base; nucleotides not matched to a gene: 7. The chain's CDR3 is CAAPGGPNTEAFF. CDR3 in DNA: TGTGCCGCTCCAGGGGGACCGAACACTGAAGCTTTCTTT.

The chain joins TRBV10-3 to TRBJ1-1, with TRBD1 matching over 9 bases. With V trimmed by 11 bases and J by 5 bases, 9 bases remained unmatched. Germline V CDR1 and CDR2: ENHRY, SYGVKD. The CDR3 loop spans 13 amino acids. For the CDR3, the DNA is TGTGCCGGAGGGGACAGGGTGGATACTGAAGCTTTCTTT. Its protein product is CAGGDRVDTEAFF.

The rearrangement joins TRBV15 to TRBJ2-3; perhaps TRBD2 as D (5 bases). Trimming pared 1 base from V and 3 bases from J, leaving 20 bases between. Germline V gives CDR1 LNHNV, CDR2 YYDKDF (reference sequence). CDR3 length equals 18 residues. In nucleotides, the CDR3 is TGTGCCACCAGCAGAGGCCAATGGAGCGGTAGGGAGACAGATACGCAGTATTTT. Residues: CATSRGQWSGRETDTQYF.

The chain carries TRBV3-1 (or the pseudogene TRBV3-2) and TRBJ2-1; 10 bases match TRBD2. Germline loops: CDR1 LGHDT, CDR2 YNNKEL (reference sequence). The CDR3 consists of 16 residues. Trimming cost V 4 bases and J 6 bases; bases outside gene matches: 9. As DNA, the CDR3 is TGTGCCAGCAGCCCGTCAGCGGGAGGGCCCCTCAATGAGCAGTTCTTC. Amino acids: CASSPSAGGPLNEQFF.